The clone carrying this TCR beta chain appeared many times. The antigen is not known. The CDR3 runs 20 residues. V was shortened by 5 bases and J by 4 bases, with 32 bases between the two germline ends. Germline assignment: CDR1 MDHEN and CDR2 SYDVKM. The data were obtained in a study of regulatory T cells in long-lasting Graves disease. The study's findings and limits: Shared public clonotypes totalled 2,741 in persistent patients, compared with roughly 970 in new patients. Only a small sample size was used, which may have cut accuracy. Among samples with persistent disease, TRBV28, TRBJ1-2 and TRBJ2-5 were favored.

Construction of TCR beta libraries relied on iRepertoire HTBI primers and on Arm-PCR targeting CDR3 regions. TCRdb called the multiplex PCR reads again in MiXCR, with one record for every CDR3 protein. The sample has 300,000 to 350,000 distinct CDR3 sequences, around 20% seen once. As for time point: persistent/refractory GD, antithyroid drugs over 5 years with positive TRAb. From PBMCs, RNA was extracted and then used to make the TCR library. The sequences come from peripheral blood mononuclear cells (PBMCs), collected when the disease was refractory, from a patient treated with antithyroid drugs. The V call is TRBV28, the J call TRBJ1-1; D remains unclear. The receptor comes from a female donor with Graves disease. CDR3 sequence reads: CASSPLRLRQTRGNSTEAFF. The CDR3 DNA sequence: TGTGCCAGCAGTCCCCTTCGGCTTAGGCAGACCCGGGGTAATAGCACTGAAGCTTTCTTT.